The sequence of this TCR beta chain was determined in a study of early T cells in non-severe SARS-CoV-2 infection. Study background: Sequenced material consisted of bulk RNA (from unsorted whole blood), and chains were unpaired. Overall study findings and caveats: Comparison of clonotypes with VDJdb favored anti-spike CD8 responses while missing private and CD4 specificities.

The CDR3 covers 17 residues. From germline, CDR1 is SGDLS and CDR2 YYNGEE. V was pared by 0 bases and J by 7 bases, with 9 bases of the junction left unmatched. A word on this clonotype: Its specificity is not known.

The TCR library protocol was used to attach unique molecular identifiers. These identifiers were attached to individual cDNA molecules. Using its own MiXCR run on the 5' RACE reads, TCRdb lists one record per CDR3 protein. The data contain 50,000 to 65,000 distinct CDR3 sequences, about 8% of them singletons. This clonotype originated in an adult who was a healthcare worker with PCR-confirmed SARS-CoV-2 infection or an uninfected control (not recorded which). This chain connects TRBV9 to TRBJ2-2, with TRBD2 matching over 10 bases. Sequencing used whole blood, obtained at baseline. CDR3 sequence (DNA): TGTGCCAGCAGCGTAGGTCTAGCGGGAGATCTCGACGGGGAGCTGTTTTTT. Translation gives CASSVGLAGDLDGELFF.